The present T cell receptor (beta chain) was sequenced within a study of cytotoxic CD8 clonotypes in ibrutinib-treated CLL. Study-level information: After a median around eleven months on treatment (6 to 36), response samples were drawn.

Only in-frame clones appear in the TCRdb table, and some are missing; sequencing was by immunoSEQ multiplex PCR. In the table there are approximately 190,000 clones, approximately 75% of which are singletons. This CDR3 contains 13 residues. Looked up from germline, CDR1 is SGHVS and CDR2 is FNYEAQ. V dropped 4 bases and J dropped 7 bases, with 13 bases sitting between them. The gene calls are TRBV7-6 and TRBJ1-2; D perhaps matches TRBD1 (5 bases). Source: PBMCs, taken after 12 months of ibrutinib treatment. The TCR comes from a human donor with chronic lymphocytic leukemia. The CDR3 DNA sequence: TGTGCCAGCAGCTCCGGGACGGGGGGTGGCTACACCTTC. Translation gives CASSSGTGGGYTF.